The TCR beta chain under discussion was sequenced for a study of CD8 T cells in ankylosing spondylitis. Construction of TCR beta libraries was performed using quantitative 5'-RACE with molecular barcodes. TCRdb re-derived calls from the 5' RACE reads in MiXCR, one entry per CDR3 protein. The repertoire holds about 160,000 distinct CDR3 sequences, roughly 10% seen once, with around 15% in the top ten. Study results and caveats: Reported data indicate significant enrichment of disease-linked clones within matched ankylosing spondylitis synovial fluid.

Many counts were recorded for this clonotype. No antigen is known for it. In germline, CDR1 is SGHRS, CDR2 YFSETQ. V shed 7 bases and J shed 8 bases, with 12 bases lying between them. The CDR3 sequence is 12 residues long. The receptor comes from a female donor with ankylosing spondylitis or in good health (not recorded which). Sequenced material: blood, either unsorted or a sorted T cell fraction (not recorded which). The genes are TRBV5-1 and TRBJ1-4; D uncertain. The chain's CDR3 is CASASSGEKLFF. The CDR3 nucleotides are TGCGCCAGCGCCTCGTCCGGAGAAAAACTGTTTTTT.